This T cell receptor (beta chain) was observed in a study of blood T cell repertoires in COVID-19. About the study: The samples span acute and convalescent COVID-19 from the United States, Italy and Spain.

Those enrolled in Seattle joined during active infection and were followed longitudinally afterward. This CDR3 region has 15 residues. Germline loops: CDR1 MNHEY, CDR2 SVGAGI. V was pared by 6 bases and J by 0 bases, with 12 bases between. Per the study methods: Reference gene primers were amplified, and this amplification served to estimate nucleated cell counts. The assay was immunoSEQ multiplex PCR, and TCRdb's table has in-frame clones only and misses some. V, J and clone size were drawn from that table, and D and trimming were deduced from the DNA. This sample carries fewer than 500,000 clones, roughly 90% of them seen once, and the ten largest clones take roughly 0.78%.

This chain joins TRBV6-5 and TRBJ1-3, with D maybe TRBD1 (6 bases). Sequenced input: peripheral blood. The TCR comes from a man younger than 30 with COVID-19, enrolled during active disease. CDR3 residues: CASSLQGFSGNTIYF. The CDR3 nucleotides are TGTGCCAGCAGCCTTCAGGGGTTCTCTGGAAACACCATATATTTT.